This T cell receptor (beta chain) was recorded in a study of blood T cell repertoires in COVID-19. Participants' reported clinical history set cohort assignment. The ends lost 4 bases at V and 4 bases at J; junction bases unmatched: 16. This CDR3 contains 18 residues. Produced via immunoSEQ multiplex PCR; TCRdb's table is partial and in-frame only. The repertoire holds about 400,000 clones, with approximately 86% as singletons. This clonotype was obtained from a woman in her forties with acute COVID-19. Sequenced: PBMCs or T cells enriched from blood (not recorded which). The chain links TRBV5-3 to TRBJ2-4, with TRBD2 matching over 8 bases. TRBV5-3 is assigned to the ORF class and has an uncertain function. CDR3 bases: TGTGCCAGAAGCGATTGGACGGTTGAGGGGACTAGAAAAAACATTCAGTACTTC. It translates to CARSDWTVEGTRKNIQYF.